The T cell receptor beta chain under discussion was sequenced for a study of blood T cell repertoires in COVID-19 (dated by TCRdb to about 2020). In terms of the full investigation: Samples covering the acute and convalescent phases of COVID-19 were provided by collaborators in the United States, Italy and Spain. The material from the prospective study consisted of cDNA or gDNA derived from T cells, B-cell-depleted T cells, or PBMCs. The dataset comprised deeply sampled blood TCRbeta repertoires from subjects exposed to, actively infected with, or recovered from COVID-19. The repertoires were released in a freely available public database meant as a resource for research on the immune response to SARS-CoV-2. Samples came from the ongoing ImmuneRACE study (first 160 participants) plus 1,254 subjects from 6 global collaborators. The sample metadata nearly always contained a de-identified subject ID, COVID-19 status, age in years and sex. Where available, HLA class I and class II types were obtained from metadata supplied by the sample provider rather than from assay-based typing.

As for this clone: The antigen this receptor binds is unknown. No base qualities exist here, and no much larger clone lies one base off it.

Each collaborating institution followed its own protocols to collect whole blood in K2EDTA tubes. For TCRbeta analysis, collaborators shipped samples as frozen whole blood, isolated PBMCs, or DNA extracted from either of those sample types. The paper as a whole reports these results and caveats: The quantity of clinical and demographic metadata differed by source and by participant and was supplied without curation.

TCRbeta CDR3 regions were amplified from genomic DNA by means of the immunoSEQ Assay, a bias-controlled multiplex PCR. From the authors' description of their analysis: Within the assay, amplification of reference gene primers was used to estimate how many nucleated cells each sample contained. Sequence reads were collapsed and filtered to measure the absolute abundance of every unique TCRbeta CDR3 rearrangement. For each sample, productive Simpson clonality was calculated as the square root of Simpson's diversity index across productive rearrangements. TCRdb provides this immuneACCESS table in a form limited to in-frame rearrangements. Some clones are lacking; in checked studies, under half of them reflect an unresolved V gene, and why the rest are absent is not known. Clone size and V and J calls were adopted from that table, with D and trimming inferred from the DNA. This sample lists under 130,000 clones; 80% to 85% were detected once. The leading ten clones occupy over 15% of the sample.

The junction shows trimming of 5 bases on V and 13 bases on J, plus 17 bases between the germline ends. The CDR3 measures 13 amino acids from cysteine to phenylalanine. Only CDR3 DNA remains: 39 bases, in frame from the first base. The sequenced sample was peripheral blood. This clonotype was sampled from an elderly woman with acute or convalescent COVID-19. The sequence joins TRBV12-3 or TRBV12-4 to TRBJ2-2; a tentative D call is TRBD2 (7 bases match). The CDR3 is CASSPGRGRGLFF. In nucleotides, the sequence is TGTGCCAGCAGTCCTGGGAGGGGGAGGGGGCTGTTTTTT.